This entry describes one T cell receptor (beta chain). Its specificity is unknown. The assay was immunoSEQ multiplex PCR, and TCRdb's table has in-frame clones only and misses some. The sample holds some 2.4 million clones; approximately 94% are singletons and the top ten take 0.35% to 0.45%. These data originate in a study of shared clonotypes between healthy human individuals. Across the whole study: For every donor, three CD4 naive, three CD4 memory, two CD8 naive and one CD8 memory plates were used. General study results and limits: Shared across a handful of donors were 5% to 6% of the naive CD4 clonotypes.

The V end lost 1 base, the J end lost 1 base, and 7 bases lay between the germline ends. Germline values: CDR1 LNHDA, CDR2 SQIVND (reference sequence). The CDR3 consists of 14 residues. Sequenced: naive CD4+ T cells from PBMCs. Indicated subset: CD45RA+ positively selected. The sequence came from a man aged 18 to 30 in good health. Some clones in this sample may be carry-over from other donors' samples. This sequence joins TRBV19 and TRBJ1-1; D is uncertain. DNA for the CDR3: TGTGCCAGTAGTATAGGACACTCGAACACTGAAGCTTTCTTT. Translation: CASSIGHSNTEAFF.